This T cell receptor beta chain was sequenced during a study of T cells of healthy individuals. Each CDR3 protein is one row after TCRdb ran MiXCR on the 5' RACE reads. This sample carries 65,000 to 95,000 distinct CDR3 sequences, more than 5% of them seen once, and the ten largest clones take 7% to 9%. This CDR3 contains 15 residues. J was trimmed by 5 bases and V by 4 bases; bases with no gene match: 6. The germline V gene encodes CDR1 MDHEN and CDR2 SYDVKM. This clonotype was seen ten or more times. The V gene is TRBV28, the J gene TRBJ2-2, with 8 bases lining up with TRBD2. The receptor was derived from a female donor in good health. The CDR3 sequence is CASSSGGVVTGELFF. The CDR3 region has the DNA TGTGCCAGCAGTTCGGGAGGGGTAGTGACCGGGGAGCTGTTTTTT.